One and the same sample provided the 8 T cell receptor beta chains below, sequenced in a study of beta chain features in type 1 diabetes. The study reverse transcribed the entire isolated RNA, so it sequenced expressed TCRB transcripts. The table came from immunoSEQ multiplex PCR; TCRdb's copy has only in-frame clones and leaves some out. The table lists some 200,000 clones, 11% of them singletons. Sequenced sample: central memory CD4+ T cells from blood. The receptors shown here come from a man between 18 and 29 years old in good health.

This clone has just a few counts. V is TRBV2 and J is TRBJ2-2; 8 nucleotides line up with TRBD2. CDR1 and CDR2 (germline): SNHLY, FYNNEI. The CDR3 spans 14 residues. Unmatched junction bases numbered 6, after V lost 6 bases and J lost 6 bases. The CDR3 is CASRWTSSPGELFF. The CDR3 DNA reads as TGTGCCAGCAGATGGACTAGCTCCCCCGGGGAGCTGTTTTTT.

This clone was seen only a few times. The genes are TRBV25-1 and TRBJ1-3, with TRBD1 matching 8 bases. CDR1 and CDR2 from the germline V gene are MGHDK and SYGVNS. CDR3 size: 14 residues. V lost 9 bases, J lost 0 bases, and 4 bases stayed unmatched. DNA for the CDR3: TGTGCCAGTCGGGACAGGAGCTCTGGAAACACCATATATTTT. Translating gives CASRDRSSGNTIYF.

The rearrangement joins TRBV5-1 to TRBJ2-1; 13 bases are shared with TRBD2. Trimming removed 4 bases from V and 8 bases from J; junction bases left unmatched: 6. The CDR3 loop spans 15 amino acids. Germline V gene data show CDR1 as SGHRS and CDR2 as YFSETQ. This CDR3 reads CASSPGTSGNYEQFF. CDR3 sequence (DNA): TGCGCCAGCAGCCCGGGGACTAGCGGGAACTATGAGCAGTTCTTC. The full variable domain, completed using reference TRBV5-1 and TRBJ2-1, is KAGVTQTPRYLIKTRGQQVTLSCSPISGHRSVSWYQQTPGQGLQFLFEYFSETQRNKGNFPGRFSGRQFSNSRSEMNVSTLELGDSALYLCASSPGTSGNYEQFFGPGTRLTVL.

The rearrangement links TRBV7-9 to TRBJ2-3; D is ambiguous. The CDR3 contains 13 residues. The germline V gene encodes CDR1 SEHNR and CDR2 FQNEAQ (reference sequence). Trimming pared 3 bases from V and 7 bases from J, leaving 11 bases between. The CDR3 nucleotides are TGTGCCAGCAGCTTCGGGCTTTCCAATACGCAGTATTTT. Its translation is CASSFGLSNTQYF. The full variable domain, rest sourced from reference TRBV7-9 and TRBJ2-3, is DTGVSQNPRHKITKRGQNVTFRCDPISEHNRLYWYRQTLGQGPEFLTYFQNEAQLEKSRLLSDRFSAERPKGSFSTLEIQRTEQGDSAMYLCASSFGLSNTQYFGPGTRLTVL.

The chain links TRBV18 to TRBJ2-7; 13 positions agree with TRBD2. The ends lost 3 bases at V and 7 bases at J; junction bases unmatched: 6. This CDR3 region has 15 residues. CDR1 and CDR2 (germline): KGHSH, LQKENI. CDR3 nucleotide sequence: TGTGCCAGCTCACCTCGACTAGCGGGAGGTGATGAGCAGTACTTC. Translating it yields CASSPRLAGGDEQYF.

Of note for this clone: A far larger clone lies a single base away; this is likely a read error. CDR3 loop: CASSSAGNEQFF. In DNA form, the CDR3 reads TGTGCCAGCAGCTCGGCCGGCAATGAGCAGTTCTTC. The chain couples TRBV5-6 to TRBJ2-1; D remains unclear. This CDR3 has 12 residues. CDR1 and CDR2 (germline): SGHDT, YYEEEE. Trimming pared 3 bases from V and 6 bases from J, leaving 7 bases between.

This clone was observed a handful of times. The chain combines TRBV2 with TRBJ1-1, with a tentative D call TRBD1 (5 bases). The V end lost 5 bases, the J end lost 4 bases, and 8 bases lay between the germline ends. Germline V CDR1 and CDR2: SNHLY, FYNNEI. The CDR3 is 12 amino acids. The CDR3 reads CASSQGGTEAFF. The CDR3 DNA is TGTGCCAGCAGTCAGGGCGGCACTGAAGCTTTCTTT.

This rearrangement joins TRBV29-1 to TRBJ1-1; a possible D gene is TRBD1 (6 bases). Germline loops: CDR1 SQVTM, CDR2 ANQGSEA. V lost 0 bases and J 4 bases, leaving 12 bases between the germline ends. This CDR3 spans 14 amino acids. The CDR3 coding sequence is TGCAGCGTTGAAGATAGTACAGGGAGCACTGAAGCTTTCTTT. Amino acids: CSVEDSTGSTEAFF.